A selection of T cell receptor beta chains follows, all from one sample in a study of cytomegalovirus exposure and HLA in healthy donors. TCRdb keeps only in-frame clones here, not all; method: immunoSEQ multiplex PCR. The table lists under 250,000 clones, more than 60% of them singletons. Sequenced: PBMCs. The receptor source for this set is a man aged 50-59 years in good health and CMV-seronegative. Both conserved end residues are part of each CDR3. D genes are given only for firm matches. Only some rows state a clone size, as once, few, many or a class for expanded clones.

J gene,CDR3 length,V gene,D gene,clone size,CDR3 DNA,CDR3 protein
TRBJ2-7,13,TRBV29-1,NA,NA,TGCAGCGTTGAAGGAGGGGGGGTCTACGAGCAGTACTTC,CSVEGGGVYEQYF
TRBJ1-2,15,TRBV27,TRBD1,NA,TGTGCCAGCAGTTTCGACAGGGGCCCAATCTATGGCTACACCTTC,CASSFDRGPIYGYTF
TRBJ2-1,15,TRBV6-5,TRBD2,NA,TGTGCCAGCAGTTACTCCACTAGCGGGAGCTATGAGCAGTTCTTC,CASSYSTSGSYEQFF
TRBJ2-5,14,TRBV19,TRBD1,few,TGTGCCAGTAGGGGACAGGGAAGGGGTGTGACCCAGTACTTC,CASRGQGRGVTQYF
TRBJ2-7,13,TRBV11-2,NA,NA,TGTGCCAGCAGCTTAGGTGAGGGTATACGGCAGTACTTC,CASSLGEGIRQYF
TRBJ2-2,19,TRBV5-1,TRBD2,NA,TGCGCCAGCAGCTTACGGACTAGCGGGAGAATCGGCCTTACCGGGGAGCTGTTTTTT,CASSLRTSGRIGLTGELFF
TRBJ2-7,14,TRBV2,NA,few,TGTGCCAGCAGTGAAACCGAGGTTTCCTACGAGCAGTACTTC,CASSETEVSYEQYF
TRBJ2-1,16,TRBV27,TRBD2,NA,TGTGCCAGCAGTCCGGGACTAGCGACGCGATACAATGAGCAGTTCTTC,CASSPGLATRYNEQFF
TRBJ1-1,15,TRBV5-6,TRBD1,few,TGTGCCAGCAGCCGGGCCCAGGGGGCGTTTACTGAAGCTTTCTTT,CASSRAQGAFTEAFF
TRBJ2-3,15,TRBV2,NA,NA,TGTGCCAGCAGTGTCCAGGGGACAAGCACAGATACGCAGTATTTT,CASSVQGTSTDTQYF
TRBJ2-1,19,TRBV27,TRBD2,NA,TGTGCCAGCAGTTTATGGGCTAGCGGGAGGATTGGGAGCAACAATGAGCAGTTCTTC,CASSLWASGRIGSNNEQFF
TRBJ1-4,12,TRBV6-4,NA,NA,TGTGCCAGAACAACGGGTAATGAAAAACTGTTTTTT,CARTTGNEKLFF
TRBJ1-1,12,TRBV6-1,TRBD1,once,TGTGCCAGCAGTTGGGACAGGGGACAAGCTTTCTTT,CASSWDRGQAFF
TRBJ2-5,14,TRBV18,NA,NA,TGTGCCAGCTCACTTTGGACTTCCCAAGAGACCCAGTACTTC,CASSLWTSQETQYF
TRBJ1-5,13,TRBV28,NA,NA,TGTGCAACTCTCCGGGACGGGAGTCAGCCCCAGCATTTT,CATLRDGSQPQHF
TRBJ2-1,14,TRBV19,NA,NA,TGTGCCAGTAGTATAGACAGGGTTACGAATGAGCAGTTCTTC,CASSIDRVTNEQFF
TRBJ1-1,15,TRBV5-4,NA,NA,TGTGCCAGCAGCCATTCGACAACCGCGAACACTGAAGCTTTCTTT,CASSHSTTANTEAFF
TRBJ1-1,11,TRBV2,NA,once,TGTGCCAGCAGTGAAGGGCCTGAAGCTTTCTTT,CASSEGPEAFF
TRBJ1-2,13,TRBV29-1,NA,few,TGCAGCGTTGAACCTCAGGGGCTCTCTGGCTACACCTTC,CSVEPQGLSGYTF
TRBJ2-1,16,TRBV2,TRBD2,once,TGTGCCAGCAGTCGCCTTCTAGCGGGAGGGCAAAATGAGCAGTTCTTC,CASSRLLAGGQNEQFF
TRBJ2-7,11,TRBV11-2,NA,NA,TGTGCCAGCAGCCCATCCTACGAGCAGTACTTC,CASSPSYEQYF
TRBJ2-7,14,TRBV5-6,TRBD1,NA,TGTGCCAGCTTCTCGGGACAGGGGTTTAACGAGCAGTACTTC,CASFSGQGFNEQYF
TRBJ2-2,17,TRBV9,TRBD2,NA,TGTGCCAGCAGCGTAAGATGGCGGGAGGGGAACACCGGGGAGCTGTTTTTT,CASSVRWREGNTGELFF
TRBJ2-1,13,TRBV30,NA,NA,TGTGCCTGGAGTGGGGGCAAGTACAATGAGCAGTTCTTC,CAWSGGKYNEQFF
TRBJ2-7,12,TRBV5-1,NA,NA,TGCGCCAGCGCCCCTCCTAGCGACGAGCAGTACTTC,CASAPPSDEQYF
TRBJ2-7,15,TRBV5-4,NA,NA,TGTGCCAGCAGCCCTTCCGCCGCCTGGAGCTACGAGCAGTACTTC,CASSPSAAWSYEQYF
TRBJ1-1,14,TRBV11-3,TRBD1,once,TGTGCCAGCAGCCCGCCAGGACAGGGGGCGAAGGCTTTCTTT,CASSPPGQGAKAFF
TRBJ2-4,16,TRBV11-2,NA,NA,TGTGCCAGCAGCTTATTCGGATTTGCAGGGGACGTCATTCAGTACTTC,CASSLFGFAGDVIQYF
TRBJ2-3,16,TRBV6-6,TRBD1,NA,TGTGCCAGCAGTTACACTGCCGGACAGGGAAGGAAGACGCAGTATTTT,CASSYTAGQGRKTQYF
TRBJ2-7,13,TRBV18,TRBD1,once,TGTGCCAGCTCGCGACAGGGGGCTTACGAGCAGTACTTC,CASSRQGAYEQYF
TRBJ2-2,16,TRBV18,TRBD1,NA,TGTGCCAGCTCACCTGGGACAGGGGCGAACACCGGGGAGCTGTTTTTT,CASSPGTGANTGELFF
TRBJ2-2,14,TRBV18,NA,NA,TGTGCCAGCTCACCGCTGGGGACAACCGGGGAGCTGTTTTTT,CASSPLGTTGELFF
TRBJ1-6,12,TRBV28,NA,NA,TGTGCCAGCAGTTTAGCCCAGTCACCCCTCCACTTT,CASSLAQSPLHF
TRBJ1-5,13,TRBV28,NA,NA,TGTGCCAGCAGCGGACAGCAAAATCAGCCCCAGCATTTT,CASSGQQNQPQHF
TRBJ2-1,12,TRBV25-1,NA,NA,TGTGCCCCGGAACAGGGCTGCAATGAGCAGTTCTTC,CAPEQGCNEQFF
TRBJ2-3,15,TRBV19,TRBD2,NA,TGTGCCAGTAGTGTCGGGACTAGCTTTGCAGATACGCAGTATTTT,CASSVGTSFADTQYF
TRBJ1-5,12,TRBV30,TRBD1,NA,TGTGCCTGGGACAGGGACAATCAGCCCCAGCATTTT,CAWDRDNQPQHF
TRBJ1-4,14,TRBV28,NA,NA,TGTGCCACACTACGAGCCGGGGGAGGAGAAAAACTGTTTTTT,CATLRAGGGEKLFF
TRBJ1-5,15,TRBV28,NA,NA,TGTGCCAGCAGTTTAGTATCAGGGCTCAATCAGCCCCAGCATTTT,CASSLVSGLNQPQHF
TRBJ1-6,16,TRBV7-6,NA,NA,TGTGCCAGCAGCTTAGGGTCGTGGAGGGGTAATTCACCCCTCCACTTT,CASSLGSWRGNSPLHF
TRBJ2-7,14,TRBV27,NA,once,TGTGCCAGCAGTTTATCGAGCGGAATTAGGGAGCAGTACTTC,CASSLSSGIREQYF
TRBJ1-1,15,TRBV18,NA,few,TGTGCCAGCTCACCCCACAGGTCGCTGATCGCTGAAGCTTTCTTT,CASSPHRSLIAEAFF
TRBJ1-1,14,TRBV5-1,NA,NA,TGCGCCAGCAGCTTGCAGGGCCCGAACACTGAAGCTTTCTTT,CASSLQGPNTEAFF
TRBJ2-1,16,TRBV4-1,TRBD2,NA,TGCGCCAGCAGCCCGACCCTAGCGGGAGCTTACAATGAGCAGTTCTTC,CASSPTLAGAYNEQFF
TRBJ2-7,17,TRBV7-6,NA,NA,TGTGCCAGCAGCTTAGGGGGGCTAGCTGAAAGTTTCCACGAGCAGTACTTC,CASSLGGLAESFHEQYF
TRBJ2-5,15,TRBV27,TRBD2,few,TGTGCCAGCAGATCGTCTAGGACTAGCCAAGAGACCCAGTACTTC,CASRSSRTSQETQYF
TRBJ2-7,12,TRBV2,NA,NA,TGTGCCAGCAGTCGGACAGTCTACGAGCAGTACTTC,CASSRTVYEQYF
TRBJ2-1,20,TRBV7-3,TRBD2,NA,TGTGCCAGCAGCCCCAATCCGGGACTAGCGGGTTTAAGCTCCTACAATGAGCAGTTCTTC,CASSPNPGLAGLSSYNEQFF
TRBJ2-5,14,TRBV7-3,TRBD1,few,TGTGCCAGCAGCTTGGCAGGGGGCCAAGAGACCCAGTACTTC,CASSLAGGQETQYF
TRBJ1-5,15,TRBV28,TRBD1,NA,TGTGCCAGCAGTTCCTTGACAGGGTACAATCAGCCCCAGCATTTT,CASSSLTGYNQPQHF
TRBJ2-7,12,TRBV2,NA,NA,TGTGCCAGCCGGGGTGAAGTGTACGAGCAGTACTTC,CASRGEVYEQYF
TRBJ2-2,14,TRBV27,NA,NA,TGTGCCAGCACGAATCAGGGGGGCACCGGGGAGCTGTTTTTT,CASTNQGGTGELFF
TRBJ2-3,16,TRBV5-1,TRBD2,few,TGCGCCAGCAGCATACTAGCGGGAGGAGGGACAGATACGCAGTATTTT,CASSILAGGGTDTQYF